A single sample is the source of the 2 T cell receptor beta chains below, sequenced in a study of beta chain features in type 1 diabetes. The study reverse transcribed the entire isolated RNA, so it sequenced expressed TCRB transcripts. Repertoires were generated with immunoSEQ multiplex PCR, while TCRdb's copy carries only in-frame clones and drops some. The sample has roughly 170,000 clones; 10% to 15% are singletons. Specimen: central memory CD4+ T cells from blood. These receptors all stem from a woman between 18 and 30 years old in good health.

This clone showed up just a few times. The chain combines TRBV2 with TRBJ1-4; D not certain. The CDR3 is 14 residues long. From germline, CDR1 is SNHLY and CDR2 FYNNEI. The V end was cut by 5 bases, the J end by 8 bases, with 15 bases between. The CDR3 region is CASSPPGSREKLFF. The DNA for the CDR3 is TGTGCCAGCAGTCCCCCGGGGAGTAGGGAAAAACTGTTTTTT. Full variable domain (rest looked up from reference TRBV2 and TRBJ1-4): EPEVTQTPSHQVTQMGQEVILRCVPISNHLYFYWYRQILGQKVEFLVSFYNNEISEKSEIFDDQFSVERPDGSNFTLKIRSTKLEDSAMYFCASSPPGSREKLFFGSGTQLSVL.

The chain joins TRBV4-2 to TRBJ2-4; D is perhaps TRBD2 (5 bases). This CDR3 is 17 amino acids long. V dropped 0 bases and J dropped 1 base, with 13 bases sitting between them. CDR1 LGHNA and CDR2 YNFKEQ come from the germline V gene. The CDR3, as DNA: TGTGCCAGCAGCCAAGAAATGGGCGGGCGGGCCAAAAACATTCAGTACTTC. Residues: CASSQEMGGRAKNIQYF.